This T cell receptor (beta chain) was retrieved from a study of regulatory T cells in long-lasting Graves disease. Looking at the study overall: Disease was considered persistent Graves' disease after over 5 years of antithyroid drugs (with positive TSH receptor antibodies).

CDR3-region Arm-PCR and iRepertoire HTBI primers produced the TCR beta libraries. TCRdb re-derived calls from the multiplex PCR reads in MiXCR, one entry per CDR3 protein. The sample records 700,000 or so distinct CDR3 sequences, roughly 30% being singletons. Overall study findings and caveats: Sample size, which was small, may have reduced accuracy. Favoring TRBV28, TRBJ1-2 and TRBJ2-5 was a feature seen in persistent disease.

This clonotype was counted ten times or more. No antigen is known for it. V was clipped by 0 bases and J by 1 base, with 6 bases between them. This CDR3 spans 14 amino acids. The time point was: persistent/refractory GD, antithyroid drugs over 5 years with positive TRAb. PBMC-derived RNA was used for the TCR library. This chain links TRBV12-3 or TRBV12-4 with TRBJ1-1; D is uncertain. This TCR was sampled from a female donor with Graves disease. Sequenced here: peripheral blood mononuclear cells (PBMCs), sampled when the disease was refractory, from a patient treated with antithyroid drugs. CDR3 DNA sequence: TGTGCCAGCAGTTTAGCGGCGTGGAACACTGAAGCTTTCTTT. Amino acids: CASSLAAWNTEAFF.